The clone carrying this TCR beta chain counts as large (0.1 to 1%). The target antigen is unknown. Data came from immunoSEQ multiplex PCR; TCRdb stores just in-frame clones and leaves some out. Here the sample spans more than 100,000 clones, 65% to 90% being singletons. These data originate in a study of T cell responses to AZD1222 COVID-19 vaccine. Study-wide results and limits: Of the AZD1222 recipients, only 6 or 7 were seropositive at baseline. Vaccination with two AZD1222 doses was followed by a rise in Spike-specific TCR breadth and depth.

The input for sequencing was peripheral blood, taken 28 days after the second dose of the MenACWY control vaccine. The source of this sequence is an adult who received the MenACWY meningococcal vaccine as a control.

The CDR3 nucleotides are TGTGCCAGCAGTTACAGGGCCGGGACTAGGCCTACCTACGAGCAGTACTTC. Translation: CASSYRAGTRPTYEQYF. The genes are TRBV6-2 or TRBV6-3 and TRBJ2-7; the match to TRBD2 covers 8 bases. The germline CDR1 and CDR2 sequences are MNHEY and SVGEGT. J was trimmed by 2 bases and V by 2 bases; bases with no gene match: 11. The CDR3 has 17 amino acids.